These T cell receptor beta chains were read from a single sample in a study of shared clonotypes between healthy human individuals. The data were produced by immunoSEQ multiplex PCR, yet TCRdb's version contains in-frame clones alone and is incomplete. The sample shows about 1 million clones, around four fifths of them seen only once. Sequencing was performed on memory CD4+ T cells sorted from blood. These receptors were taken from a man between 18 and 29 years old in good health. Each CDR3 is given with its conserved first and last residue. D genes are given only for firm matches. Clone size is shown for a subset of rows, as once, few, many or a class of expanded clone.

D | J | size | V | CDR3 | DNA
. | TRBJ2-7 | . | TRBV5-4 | CAGSFQQGYEQYF | TGTGCCGGCAGCTTTCAGCAGGGATACGAGCAGTACTTC
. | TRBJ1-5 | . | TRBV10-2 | CASSESGINQPQHF | TGCGCCAGCAGTGAGTCTGGTATCAATCAGCCCCAGCATTTT
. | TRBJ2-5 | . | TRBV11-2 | CASSEQRQETQYF | TGTGCCAGCAGCGAACAGAGGCAAGAGACCCAGTACTTC
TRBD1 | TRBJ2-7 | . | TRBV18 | CASSPTGTVYEQYF | TGTGCCAGCTCCCCAACCGGGACAGTCTACGAGCAGTACTTC
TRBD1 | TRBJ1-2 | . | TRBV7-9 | CASSLGGTGSPYGYTF | TGTGCCAGCAGCTTAGGCGGGACAGGGTCACCTTATGGCTACACCTTC
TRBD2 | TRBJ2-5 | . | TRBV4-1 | CASSSPWGGETQYF | TGCGCCAGCAGCTCCCCGTGGGGGGGGGAGACCCAGTACTTC
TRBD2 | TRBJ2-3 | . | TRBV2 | CASSDKVPGTSDTQYF | TGTGCCAGCAGTGATAAGGTCCCCGGGACTAGCGATACGCAGTATTTT
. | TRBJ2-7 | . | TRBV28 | CASVRLLGGGEQYF | TGTGCCAGCGTTCGACTCTTGGGGGGAGGCGAGCAGTACTTC
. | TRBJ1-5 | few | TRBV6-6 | CASSYSEEPQHF | TGTGCCAGCAGTTACTCAGAGGAGCCCCAGCATTTT
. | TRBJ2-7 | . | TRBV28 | CASGGAWGQYF | TGTGCCAGCGGTGGGGCATGGGGGCAGTACTTC
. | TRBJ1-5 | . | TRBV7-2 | CASSLAGSSNQPQHF | TGTGCCAGCAGCTTAGCGGGTAGTAGCAATCAGCCCCAGCATTTT
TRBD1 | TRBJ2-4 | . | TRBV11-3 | CASSLASTGGAVRKNIQYF | TGTGCCAGCAGCTTAGCCTCGACAGGGGGCGCAGTCCGTAAAAACATTCAGTACTTC
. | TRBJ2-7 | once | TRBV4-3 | CASSQDRAAAYEQYF | TGCGCCAGCAGCCAAGATCGCGCTGCGGCCTACGAGCAGTACTTC
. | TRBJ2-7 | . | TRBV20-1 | CSAPPPQYF | TGCAGTGCTCCACCGCCACAGTACTTC
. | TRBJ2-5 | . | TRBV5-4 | CASSLGTVYQETQYF | TGTGCCAGCAGCCTTGGAACCGTGTACCAAGAGACCCAGTACTTC